This TCR beta chain was identified in a study of tumor and adjacent non-tumor tissue in lung cancer. Study context: About 4.2 million productive TCRbeta reads were obtained per sample on average. Whole-study results and caveats: Tumor tissue had significantly higher TCR diversity than normal lung.

CDR3 length: 11 amino acids. The V gene's germline CDR1 is MNHEY and CDR2 SVGAGI. A modified ARM-PCR protocol with three rounds of nested PCR amplified TCRbeta. TCRdb ran MiXCR on the multiplex PCR reads and lists one entry per CDR3 protein. The sample carries roughly 45,000 distinct CDR3 sequences, roughly 66% recorded once. In this sample, this clonotype turned up a few times. Its cognate antigen is unknown. Compared with germline, one end of the junction differs, possibly owing to a read error. This sample's RNA came from whole unsorted tissue. The normal lung tissue was taken more than 3 cm from the tumor edge.

The chain joins TRBV6-5 to TRBJ2-3; D gene ambiguous. Sequencing was performed on distant non-tumor lung tissue. This receptor was taken from a man in his forties or fifties with non-small cell lung cancer. This CDR3 is CASSYADTHYF. In DNA, the CDR3 is TGTGCCAGCAGTTACGCAGACACGCACTATTTT.